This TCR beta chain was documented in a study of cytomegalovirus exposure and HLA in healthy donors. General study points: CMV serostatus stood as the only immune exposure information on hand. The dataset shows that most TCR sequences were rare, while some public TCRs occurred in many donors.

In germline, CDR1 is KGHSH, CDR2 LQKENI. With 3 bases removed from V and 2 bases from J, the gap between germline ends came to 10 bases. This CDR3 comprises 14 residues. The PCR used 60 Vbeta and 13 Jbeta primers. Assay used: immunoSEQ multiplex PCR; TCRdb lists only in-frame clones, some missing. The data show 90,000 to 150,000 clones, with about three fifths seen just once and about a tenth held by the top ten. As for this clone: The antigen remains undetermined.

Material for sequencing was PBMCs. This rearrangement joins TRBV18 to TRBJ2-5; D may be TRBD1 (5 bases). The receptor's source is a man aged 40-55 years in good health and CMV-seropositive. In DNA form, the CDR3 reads TGTGCCAGCTCACCGGACACTACGCAAGAGACCCAGTACTTC. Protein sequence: CASSPDTTQETQYF.